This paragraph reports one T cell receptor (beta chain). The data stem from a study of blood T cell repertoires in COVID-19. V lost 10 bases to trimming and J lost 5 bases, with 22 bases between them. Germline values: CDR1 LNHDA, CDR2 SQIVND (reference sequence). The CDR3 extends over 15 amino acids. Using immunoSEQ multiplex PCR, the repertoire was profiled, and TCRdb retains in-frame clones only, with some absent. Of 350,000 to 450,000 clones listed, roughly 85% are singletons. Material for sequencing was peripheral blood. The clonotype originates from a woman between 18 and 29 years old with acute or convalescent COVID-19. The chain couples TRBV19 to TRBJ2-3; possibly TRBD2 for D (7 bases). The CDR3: CATYGGGLRRDTQYF. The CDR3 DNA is TGTGCCACCTATGGGGGGGGGCTAAGAAGAGATACGCAGTATTTT.